This T cell receptor beta chain originates from a study of CD8 T cells in Susac syndrome. Germline CDR1 reads LGHNT; CDR2 reads FRNRAP. The CDR3 sequence is 14 residues long. Trimming shortened V by 7 bases and J by 5 bases, and 18 bases separated the two germline ends. When the RNA was reverse transcribed, random hexamers were used with an input of roughly 0.45 to 1 ug. A multiplex approach, immunoSEQ multiplex PCR, amplified TCR beta CDR3 across 54 Vbeta and 13 Jbeta. TCRdb recomputed calls from the immunoSEQ multiplex PCR reads with MiXCR, one row per CDR3 protein. The data show more than 95,000 distinct CDR3 sequences, 85% to 95% seen once.

This chain uses TRBV12-5 with TRBJ2-7, with a possible D match to TRBD1 (5 bases). The receptor's source is a human donor with multiple sclerosis. The sequencing input was CD4+ T cells from PBMCs. CDR3 in DNA: TGTGCTAGTGAACCAAGTACAGGCATCGACGAGCAGTACTTC. It translates to CASEPSTGIDEQYF.